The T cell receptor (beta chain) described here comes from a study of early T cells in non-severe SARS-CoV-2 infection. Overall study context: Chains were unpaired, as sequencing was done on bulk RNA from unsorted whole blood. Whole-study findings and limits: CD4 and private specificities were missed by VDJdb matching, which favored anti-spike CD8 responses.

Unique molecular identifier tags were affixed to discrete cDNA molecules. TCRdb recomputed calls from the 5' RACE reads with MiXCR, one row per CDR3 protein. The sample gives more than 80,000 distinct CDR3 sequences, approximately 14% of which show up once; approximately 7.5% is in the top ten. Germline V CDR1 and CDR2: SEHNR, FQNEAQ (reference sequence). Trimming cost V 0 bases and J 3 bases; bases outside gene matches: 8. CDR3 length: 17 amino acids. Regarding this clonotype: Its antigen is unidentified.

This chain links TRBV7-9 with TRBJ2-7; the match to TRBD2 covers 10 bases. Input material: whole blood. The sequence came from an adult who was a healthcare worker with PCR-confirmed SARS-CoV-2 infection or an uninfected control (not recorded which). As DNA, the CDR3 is TGTGCCAGCAGCTTAGCCCCCGGGACTAGCGAAAGCTACGAGCAGTACTTC. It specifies CASSLAPGTSESYEQYF.